This T cell receptor (beta chain) is from a study of T cell responses to AZD1222 COVID-19 vaccine. This clone was seen more than once but under ten times. V was pared by 0 bases and J by 2 bases, with 8 bases between. This CDR3 contains 14 residues. CDR1 and CDR2 from the germline V gene are SGHDT and YYEEEE. Sequencing used immunoSEQ multiplex PCR; TCRdb keeps in-frame clones, though not all of them. The table lists 85,000 to 95,000 clones, about 88% of them singletons. The specimen was peripheral blood, collected 28 days after the second AZD1222 dose. The chain combines TRBV5-6 with TRBJ1-2; D call uncertain. The receptor's source is an adult who received the AZD1222 COVID-19 vaccine. CDR3 amino acids: CASSLVGSNYGYTF. CDR3 DNA: TGTGCCAGCAGCTTGGTTGGCAGCAACTATGGCTACACCTTC.